These 9 T cell receptor beta chains were all obtained from the same sample, sequenced in a study of vaccination effects on CD4 cells after COVID-19. Generated by immunoSEQ multiplex PCR, the TCRdb table keeps only in-frame clones and is missing some. The sample consists of 70,000 to 75,000 clones, approximately 70% of them appearing once. Antigen-specific CD4+ T cell clonotypes were called by their expansion after viral peptide-pool culture in ViraFEST. It was after 10 days of culture that CD4+ T cells were isolated. In the vaccine recipients, nucleocapsid antibodies were negative and there was no prior SARS-CoV-2 infection. For these TCRs, the target antigens are not known. The starting material was CD4+ T cells from PBMCs cultured with HCoV-OC43 spike peptides, obtained before COVID-19 vaccination. Subset in this sample: HCoV-OC43 spike overlapping peptide pool stimulation. These receptors were collected from a human donor who received a COVID-19 vaccine.

The rearrangement uses TRBV5-5 and TRBJ1-5, with D tentatively TRBD1 (5 bases). In germline, CDR1 is SGHKS, CDR2 YYEKEE (reference sequence). V lost 3 bases, J lost 1 base, and 8 bases lay in between. The CDR3 length is 14 residues. This CDR3 is CASSSGPSNQPQHF. CDR3 sequence (DNA): TGTGCCAGCAGCTCGGGACCAAGCAATCAGCCCCAGCATTTT.

The V and J genes are TRBV18 and TRBJ1-1, with D possibly TRBD1 on 5 matching bases. CDR3 length equals 13 residues. Germline lookup yields CDR1 KGHSH and CDR2 LQKENI. Trimming removed 5 bases from V and 4 bases from J, with 11 bases in between. In DNA, the CDR3 is TGTGCCAGCTCAGAAGGGGTTTCCACTGAAGCTTTCTTT. Translating gives CASSEGVSTEAFF.

The J gene is TRBJ2-3, the V gene TRBV18; 12 bases are shared with TRBD2. CDR1 and CDR2 from the germline V gene are KGHSH and LQKENI. Losses at the gene ends were 3 bases for V and 5 bases for J; bases not matched to a gene: 3. The CDR3 sequence is 15 residues long. CDR3 sequence reads: CASSPTSGGGDTQYF. The CDR3 DNA follows: TGTGCCAGCTCACCGACTAGCGGGGGAGGAGATACGCAGTATTTT.

The gene calls are TRBV27 and TRBJ1-4; 10 bases are a match to TRBD1. The trim removed 9 bases at V and 5 bases at J, leaving 3 bases unmatched. This CDR3 spans 13 amino acids. Germline lookup yields CDR1 MNHEY and CDR2 SMNVEV (reference sequence). This CDR3 reads CASKGQGNEKLFF. For the CDR3, the DNA is TGTGCCAGTAAGGGACAGGGGAATGAAAAACTGTTTTTT.

This chain connects TRBV5-1 to TRBJ2-2; TRBD1 is a possible D gene (5 bases). V dropped 4 bases and J dropped 3 bases, with 16 bases sitting between them. Germline loops: CDR1 SGHRS, CDR2 YFSETQ. CDR3 size: 16 residues. The CDR3 spells CASSIGRAQDTGELFF. DNA of the CDR3: TGCGCCAGCAGCATAGGCAGGGCACAGGACACCGGGGAGCTGTTTTTT.

V is TRBV28 and J is TRBJ2-1; 11 bases map to TRBD2. The CDR3 extends over 16 amino acids. Germline V gene sequence: CDR1 MDHEN, CDR2 SYDVKM. V gave up 2 bases and J gave up 4 bases; unmatched junction bases: 4. In DNA, the CDR3 is TGTGCCAGCAGTTTAGTGGCTAGCGGGGGGTACAATGAGCAGTTCTTC. It codes for CASSLVASGGYNEQFF.

This chain connects TRBV6-1 to TRBJ1-4, with D possibly TRBD1 on 5 matching bases. V gave up 3 bases and J gave up 7 bases, with 12 bases separating them. Germline V gene lookup returns CDR1 MNHNS and CDR2 SASEGT. The CDR3 spans 14 residues. CDR3 coding DNA: TGTGCCAGCAGTGAGGGGTACGACAGTGAAAAACTGTTTTTT. This gives the protein CASSEGYDSEKLFF.

This clone was picked up a small number of times. The chain joins TRBV30 to TRBJ1-5; unclear D gene. Germline values: CDR1 GTSNPN, CDR2 SVGIG (reference sequence). The CDR3 sequence is 14 residues long. With 0 bases removed from V and 3 bases from J, the gap between germline ends came to 9 bases. CDR3 sequence reads: CAWSVGGHNQPQHF. CDR3 DNA: TGTGCCTGGAGTGTAGGCGGGCACAATCAGCCCCAGCATTTT.

V is TRBV6-4 and J is TRBJ2-1, with D possibly being TRBD2 (6 bases). The CDR3 runs 15 residues. Trimming took off 4 bases at V and 9 bases at J, with 19 bases between the two ends. The germline gives CDR1 MRHNA, CDR2 SNTAGT. CDR3 nucleotide sequence: TGTGCCAGCAGTGGGTCGTTTTCGGGGGATGGTGAGCAGTTCTTC. Amino acids: CASSGSFSGDGEQFF.